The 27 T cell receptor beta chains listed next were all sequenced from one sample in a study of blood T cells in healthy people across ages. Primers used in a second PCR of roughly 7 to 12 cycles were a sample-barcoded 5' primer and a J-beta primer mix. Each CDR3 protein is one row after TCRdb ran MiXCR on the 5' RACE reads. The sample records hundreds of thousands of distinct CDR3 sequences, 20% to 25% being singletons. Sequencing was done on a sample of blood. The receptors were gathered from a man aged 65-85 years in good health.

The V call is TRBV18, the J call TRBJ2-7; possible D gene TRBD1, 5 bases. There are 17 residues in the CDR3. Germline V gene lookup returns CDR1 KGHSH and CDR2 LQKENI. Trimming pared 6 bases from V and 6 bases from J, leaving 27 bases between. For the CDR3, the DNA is TGTGCCAGCTCGAGCAGGGCAGAAACCTATCCTTTAGGCGAGCAGTACTTC. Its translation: CASSSRAETYPLGEQYF.

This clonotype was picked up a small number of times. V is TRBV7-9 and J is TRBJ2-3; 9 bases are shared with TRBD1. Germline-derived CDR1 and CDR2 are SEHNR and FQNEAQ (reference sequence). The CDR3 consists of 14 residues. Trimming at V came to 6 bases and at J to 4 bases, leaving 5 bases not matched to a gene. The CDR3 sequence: CASRTDRGSDTQYF. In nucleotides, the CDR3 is TGTGCCAGCAGGACGGACAGGGGATCAGATACGCAGTATTTT.

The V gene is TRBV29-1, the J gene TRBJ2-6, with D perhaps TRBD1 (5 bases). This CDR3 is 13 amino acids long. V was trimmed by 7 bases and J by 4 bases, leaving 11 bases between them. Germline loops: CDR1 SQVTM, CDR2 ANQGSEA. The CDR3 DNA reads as TGCAGCGCCCAGGGTACAGGGGCCAACGTCCTGACTTTC. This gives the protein CSAQGTGANVLTF. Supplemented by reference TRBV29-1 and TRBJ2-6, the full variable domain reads SAVISQKPSRDICQRGTSLTIQCQVDSQVTMMFWYRQQPGQSLTLIATANQGSEATYESGFVIDKFPISRPNLTFSTLTVSNMSPEDSSIYLCSAQGTGANVLTFGAGSRLTVL.

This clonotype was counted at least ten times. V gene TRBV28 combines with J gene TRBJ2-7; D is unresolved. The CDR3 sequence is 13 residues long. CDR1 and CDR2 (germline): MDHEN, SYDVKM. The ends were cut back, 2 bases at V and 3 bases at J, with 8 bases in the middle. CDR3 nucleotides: TGTGCCAGCAGTTTAATCTTTGACTACGAGCAGTACTTC. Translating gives CASSLIFDYEQYF.

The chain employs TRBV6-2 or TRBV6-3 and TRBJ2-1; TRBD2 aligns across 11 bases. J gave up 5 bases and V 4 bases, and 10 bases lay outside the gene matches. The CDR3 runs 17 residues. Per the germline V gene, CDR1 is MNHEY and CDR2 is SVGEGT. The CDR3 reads CASSFSGRDPRNNEQFF. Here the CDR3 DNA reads TGTGCCAGCAGTTTTAGCGGGAGGGATCCACGCAACAATGAGCAGTTCTTC.

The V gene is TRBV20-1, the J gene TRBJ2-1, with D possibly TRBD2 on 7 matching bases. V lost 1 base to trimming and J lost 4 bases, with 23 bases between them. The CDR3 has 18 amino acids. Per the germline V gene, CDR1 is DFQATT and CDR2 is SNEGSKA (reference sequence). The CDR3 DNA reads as TGCAGTGCTAGAGCCGGGACTACCGGGGGCGCGTTTTACAATGAGCAGTTCTTC. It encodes CSARAGTTGGAFYNEQFF.

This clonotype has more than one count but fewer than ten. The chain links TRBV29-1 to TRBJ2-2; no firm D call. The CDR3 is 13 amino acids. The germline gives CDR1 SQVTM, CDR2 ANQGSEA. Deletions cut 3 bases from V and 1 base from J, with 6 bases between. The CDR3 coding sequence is TGCAGCGTTGACAGCGAGAACACCGGGGAGCTGTTTTTT. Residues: CSVDSENTGELFF.

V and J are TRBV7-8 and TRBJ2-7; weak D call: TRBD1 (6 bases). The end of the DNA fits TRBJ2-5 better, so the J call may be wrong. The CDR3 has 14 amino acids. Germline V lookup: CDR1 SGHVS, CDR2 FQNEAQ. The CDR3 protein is CASTTQGHKETQYF. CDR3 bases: TGTGCCAGCACGACTCAGGGACACAAAGAGACCCAGTACTTC.

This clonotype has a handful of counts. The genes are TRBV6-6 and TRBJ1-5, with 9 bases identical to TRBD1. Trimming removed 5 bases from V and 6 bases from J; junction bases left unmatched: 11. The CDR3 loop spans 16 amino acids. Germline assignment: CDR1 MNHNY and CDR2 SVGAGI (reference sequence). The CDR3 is CASSGRDRVSSQPQHF. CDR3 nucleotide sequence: TGTGCCAGCAGTGGCCGGGACAGGGTGTCATCTCAGCCCCAGCATTTT.

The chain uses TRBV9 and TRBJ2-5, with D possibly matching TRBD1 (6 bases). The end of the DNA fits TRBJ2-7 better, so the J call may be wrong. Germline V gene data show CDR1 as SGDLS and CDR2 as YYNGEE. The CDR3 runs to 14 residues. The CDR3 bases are TGTGCCAGCAGCGTAAAGGACAGAAACTACGAGCAGTACTTC. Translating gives CASSVKDRNYEQYF.

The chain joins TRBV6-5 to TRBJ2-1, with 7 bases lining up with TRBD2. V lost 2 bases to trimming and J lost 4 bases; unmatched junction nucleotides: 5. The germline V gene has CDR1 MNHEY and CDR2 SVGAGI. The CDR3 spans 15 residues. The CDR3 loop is CASSYVGGSYNEQFF. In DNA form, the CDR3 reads TGTGCCAGCAGTTACGTGGGAGGGTCATACAATGAGCAGTTCTTC.

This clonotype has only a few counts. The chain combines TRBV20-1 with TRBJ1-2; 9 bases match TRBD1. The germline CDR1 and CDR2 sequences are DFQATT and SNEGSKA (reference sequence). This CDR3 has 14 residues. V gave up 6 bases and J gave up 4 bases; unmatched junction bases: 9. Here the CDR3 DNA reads TGCAGTGCAAGCCTCCGGGACAGGGTCTATGGCTACACCTTC. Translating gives CSASLRDRVYGYTF.

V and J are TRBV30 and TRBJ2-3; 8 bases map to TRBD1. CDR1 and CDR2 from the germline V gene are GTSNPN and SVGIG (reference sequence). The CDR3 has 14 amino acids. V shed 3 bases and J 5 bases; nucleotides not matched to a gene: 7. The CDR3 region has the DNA TGTGCCTGGAGCCGGACAGGGAGGATAGATACGCAGTATTTT. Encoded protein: CAWSRTGRIDTQYF.

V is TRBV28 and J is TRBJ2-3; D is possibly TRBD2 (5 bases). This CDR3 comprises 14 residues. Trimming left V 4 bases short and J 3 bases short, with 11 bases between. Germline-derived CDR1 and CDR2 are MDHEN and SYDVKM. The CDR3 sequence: CASSSLTGTDTQYF. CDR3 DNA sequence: TGTGCCAGCAGTTCCCTGACGGGGACAGATACGCAGTATTTT.

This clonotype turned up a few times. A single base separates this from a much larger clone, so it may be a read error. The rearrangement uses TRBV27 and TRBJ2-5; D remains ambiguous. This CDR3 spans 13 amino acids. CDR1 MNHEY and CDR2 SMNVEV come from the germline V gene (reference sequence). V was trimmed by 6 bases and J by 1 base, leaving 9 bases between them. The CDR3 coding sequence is TGTGCCAGCAGCTCTAGGGCCCAAGAGACCCAGTACTTC. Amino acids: CASSSRAQETQYF.

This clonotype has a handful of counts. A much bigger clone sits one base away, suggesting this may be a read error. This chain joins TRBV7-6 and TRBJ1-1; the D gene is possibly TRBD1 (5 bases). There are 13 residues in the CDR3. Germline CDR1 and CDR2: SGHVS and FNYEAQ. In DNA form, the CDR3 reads TGTGCCAGCAACTTAGCAGGGATCACTGAAGCTTTCTTT. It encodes CASNLAGITEAFF.

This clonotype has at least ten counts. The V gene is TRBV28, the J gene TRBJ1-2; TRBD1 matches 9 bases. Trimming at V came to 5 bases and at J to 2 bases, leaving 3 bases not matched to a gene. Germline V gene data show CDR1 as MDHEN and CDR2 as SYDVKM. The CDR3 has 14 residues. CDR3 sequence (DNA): TGTGCCAGCAGTGGGACAGGGCCAAACTATGGCTACACCTTC. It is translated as CASSGTGPNYGYTF.

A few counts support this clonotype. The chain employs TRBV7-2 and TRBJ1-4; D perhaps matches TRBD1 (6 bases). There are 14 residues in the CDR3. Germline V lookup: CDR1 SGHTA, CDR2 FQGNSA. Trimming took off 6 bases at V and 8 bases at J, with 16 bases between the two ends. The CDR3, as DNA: TGTGCCAGCAGTAGACAGGCTCACGGAGAAAAACTGTTTTTT. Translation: CASSRQAHGEKLFF.

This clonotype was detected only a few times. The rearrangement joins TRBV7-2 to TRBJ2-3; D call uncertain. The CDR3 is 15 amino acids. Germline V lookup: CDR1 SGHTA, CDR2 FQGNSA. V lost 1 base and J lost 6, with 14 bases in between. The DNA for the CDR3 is TGTGCCAGCAGCTTAGACAGCATGTCCGGGGATACGCAGTATTTT. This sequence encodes CASSLDSMSGDTQYF. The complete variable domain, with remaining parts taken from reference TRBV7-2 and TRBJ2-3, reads GAGVSQSPSNKVTEKGKDVELRCDPISGHTALYWYRQSLGQGLEFLIYFQGNSAPDKSGLPSDRFSAERTGGSVSTLTIQRTQQEDSAVYLCASSLDSMSGDTQYFGPGTRLTVL.

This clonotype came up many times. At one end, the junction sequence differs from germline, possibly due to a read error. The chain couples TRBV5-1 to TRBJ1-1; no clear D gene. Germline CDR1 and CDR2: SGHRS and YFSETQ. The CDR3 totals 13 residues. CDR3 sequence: CASSLQRNTEAFF. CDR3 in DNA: TGTGCCAGCAGCTTACAAAGGAACACTGAAGCTTTCTTT.

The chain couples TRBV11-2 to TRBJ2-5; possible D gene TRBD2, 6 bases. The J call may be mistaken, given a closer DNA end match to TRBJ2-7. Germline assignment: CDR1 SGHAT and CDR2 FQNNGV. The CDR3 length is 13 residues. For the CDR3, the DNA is TGTGCCAGCAGGCCCGGGGGACTCTACGAGCAGTACTTC. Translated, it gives CASRPGGLYEQYF.

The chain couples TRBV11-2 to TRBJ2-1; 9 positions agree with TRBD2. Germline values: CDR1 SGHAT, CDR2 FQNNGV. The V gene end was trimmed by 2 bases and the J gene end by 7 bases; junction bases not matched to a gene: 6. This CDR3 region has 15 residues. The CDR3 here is CASSLIAGVGNEQFF. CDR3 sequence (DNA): TGTGCCAGCAGCTTAATAGCGGGAGTAGGAAATGAGCAGTTCTTC.

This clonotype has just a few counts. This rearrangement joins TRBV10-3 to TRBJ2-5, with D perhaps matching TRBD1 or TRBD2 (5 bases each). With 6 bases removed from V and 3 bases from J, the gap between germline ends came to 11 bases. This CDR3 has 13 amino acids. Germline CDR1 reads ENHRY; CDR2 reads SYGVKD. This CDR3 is CAIRPGPEETQYF. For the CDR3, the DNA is TGTGCCATCAGACCGGGGCCCGAAGAGACCCAGTACTTC.

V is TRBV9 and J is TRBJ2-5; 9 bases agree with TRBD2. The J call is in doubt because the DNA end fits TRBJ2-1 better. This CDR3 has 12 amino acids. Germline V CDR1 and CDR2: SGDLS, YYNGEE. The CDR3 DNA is TGTGAGGTAGCGGGAGCCCACAATGAGCAGTTCTTC. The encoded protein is CEVAGAHNEQFF.

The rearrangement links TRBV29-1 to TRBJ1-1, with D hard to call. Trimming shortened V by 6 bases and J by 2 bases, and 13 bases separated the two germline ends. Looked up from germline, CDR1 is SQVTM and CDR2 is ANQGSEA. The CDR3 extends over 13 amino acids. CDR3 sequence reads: CSVNSLSNTEAFF. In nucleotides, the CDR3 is TGCAGCGTAAACTCACTTTCTAACACTGAAGCTTTCTTT.

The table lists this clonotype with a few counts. Here the CDR3 reads CSASGTYLGALHF. The DNA for the CDR3 is TGCAGTGCTAGCGGGACTTACTTGGGGGCCCTCCACTTT. This chain joins TRBV20-1 and TRBJ1-6; a weak D match, TRBD1 (5 bases). The CDR3 is 13 amino acids. Trimming removed 3 bases from V and 14 bases from J, with 17 bases in between. Germline V gene lookup returns CDR1 DFQATT and CDR2 SNEGSKA (reference sequence).

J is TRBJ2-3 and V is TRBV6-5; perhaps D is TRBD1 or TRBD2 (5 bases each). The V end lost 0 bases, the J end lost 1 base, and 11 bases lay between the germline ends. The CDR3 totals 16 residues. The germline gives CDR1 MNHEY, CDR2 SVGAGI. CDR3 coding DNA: TGTGCCAGCAGTTACTCGGGGGAGTTGGGCACAGATACGCAGTATTTT. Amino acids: CASSYSGELGTDTQYF.